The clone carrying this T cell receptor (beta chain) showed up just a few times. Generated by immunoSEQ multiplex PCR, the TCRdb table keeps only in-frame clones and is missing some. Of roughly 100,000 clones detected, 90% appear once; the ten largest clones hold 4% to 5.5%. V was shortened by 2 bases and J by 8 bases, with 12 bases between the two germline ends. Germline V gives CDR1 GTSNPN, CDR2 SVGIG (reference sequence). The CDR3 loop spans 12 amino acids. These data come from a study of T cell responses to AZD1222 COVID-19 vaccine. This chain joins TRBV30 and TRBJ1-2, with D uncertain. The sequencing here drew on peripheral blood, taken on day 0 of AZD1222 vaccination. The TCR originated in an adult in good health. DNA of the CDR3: TGTGCCTGGAGTTTGGCGGCTGGAGGCTACACCTTC. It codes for CAWSLAAGGYTF.